The 21 T cell receptor beta chains in this list originate from one sample, sequenced in a study of T cell responses to AZD1222 COVID-19 vaccine. Clones were read by immunoSEQ multiplex PCR, and TCRdb kept only the in-frame ones, dropping some. The table shows 75,000 to 95,000 clones, with roughly 85% occurring only once. Specimen: peripheral blood, collected 28 days after the second AZD1222 dose. The receptors come from an adult who received the AZD1222 COVID-19 vaccine.

A few counts support this clone. The chain links TRBV11-2 to TRBJ2-2; TRBD2 aligns across 7 bases. The germline gives CDR1 SGHAT, CDR2 FQNNGV. This CDR3 comprises 18 residues. V lost 3 bases and J lost 3; bases outside the gene matches: 13. The CDR3 sequence is CASSLGDRFRGDTGELFF. DNA for the CDR3: TGTGCCAGCAGCTTGGGCGATCGGTTCCGGGGGGACACCGGGGAGCTGTTTTTT. Supplemented by reference TRBV11-2 and TRBJ2-2, the full variable domain reads EAGVAQSPRYKIIEKRQSVAFWCNPISGHATLYWYQQILGQGPKLLIQFQNNGVVDDSQLPKDRFSAERLKGVDSTLKIQPAKLEDSAVYLCASSLGDRFRGDTGELFFGEGSRLTVL.

The V gene is TRBV2, the J gene TRBJ1-5; a weak D match, TRBD1 (5 bases). The CDR3 length is 12 residues. Germline values: CDR1 SNHLY, CDR2 FYNNEI. V was trimmed by 6 bases and J by 7 bases, leaving 10 bases between them. Here the CDR3 DNA reads TGTGCCAGCAGGGAGGGGAGGCAGCCCCAGCATTTT. The encoded protein is CASREGRQPQHF.

This chain joins TRBV3-1 (or the pseudogene TRBV3-2) and TRBJ2-7, with D possibly matching TRBD1 (5 bases). This CDR3 is 14 amino acids long. The germline V gene has CDR1 LGHDT and CDR2 YNNKEL (reference sequence). V shed 1 base and J shed 2 bases, with 9 bases lying between them. CDR3 amino acids: CASSQGRVTYEQYF. The CDR3 DNA reads TGTGCCAGCAGCCAAGGCAGGGTGACCTACGAGCAGTACTTC.

The V call is TRBV5-1, the J call TRBJ1-1; D is ambiguous. Germline values: CDR1 SGHRS, CDR2 YFSETQ. The V end lost 0 bases, the J end lost 6 bases, and 9 bases lay between the germline ends. The CDR3 is 13 amino acids. CDR3 residues: CASSLELKSEAFF. CDR3 nucleotide sequence: TGCGCCAGCAGCTTGGAGCTCAAGTCTGAAGCTTTCTTT.

The chain uses TRBV5-4 and TRBJ2-2; 8 bases are shared with TRBD1. Trimming removed 3 bases from V and 5 bases from J; junction bases left unmatched: 6. CDR3 length equals 15 residues. In germline, CDR1 is SGHNT, CDR2 YYREEE (reference sequence). The CDR3 spells CASSYSGGDTGELFF. The CDR3 DNA is TGTGCCAGCAGCTACTCAGGGGGCGATACCGGGGAGCTGTTTTTT. Full variable domain (rest looked up from reference TRBV5-4 and TRBJ2-2): ETGVTQSPTHLIKTRGQQVTLRCSSQSGHNTVSWYQQALGQGPQFIFQYYREEENGRGNFPPRFSGLQFPNYSSELNVNALELDDSALYLCASSYSGGDTGELFFGEGSRLTVL.

This sequence joins TRBV29-1 and TRBJ1-2; D not certain. This CDR3 comprises 12 residues. The V gene lost 6 bases and the J gene lost 8 bases, with 16 bases spanning the gap. The V gene's germline CDR1 is SQVTM and CDR2 ANQGSEA. This CDR3 reads CSVPSPRGGYTF. In DNA, the CDR3 is TGCAGCGTCCCATCTCCCCGTGGGGGCTACACCTTC. Full variable domain (missing parts from reference TRBV29-1 and TRBJ1-2): SAVISQKPSRDICQRGTSLTIQCQVDSQVTMMFWYRQQPGQSLTLIATANQGSEATYESGFVIDKFPISRPNLTFSTLTVSNMSPEDSSIYLCSVPSPRGGYTFGSGTRLTVV.

The genes are TRBV7-2 and TRBJ2-4; 8 bases are shared with TRBD2. The CDR3 length is 13 residues. Germline CDR1 and CDR2: SGHTA and FQGNSA. With V trimmed by 8 bases and J by 6 bases, 6 bases remained unmatched. CDR3: CASGSGRRNIQYF. CDR3 in DNA: TGTGCCAGCGGGAGCGGGAGAAGAAACATTCAGTACTTC.

The chain carries TRBV11-3 and TRBJ2-7; D remains ambiguous. This CDR3 is built from 14 residues. V was pared by 5 bases and J by 1 base, with 12 bases between. In germline, CDR1 is SGHNT, CDR2 YENEEA. CDR3 bases: TGTGCCAGCAGCCAGGATTGGCGGTCCTACGAGCAGTACTTC. Amino acids: CASSQDWRSYEQYF.

The chain recombines TRBV19 with TRBJ1-5; D remains unclear. Germline lookup yields CDR1 LNHDA and CDR2 SQIVND (reference sequence). The CDR3 extends over 13 amino acids. The V gene lost 3 bases and the J gene lost 5 bases, with 8 bases spanning the gap. The CDR3 loop is CASSIRRDQPQHF. CDR3 in DNA: TGTGCCAGTAGTATCCGACGGGATCAGCCCCAGCATTTT.

This clone was counted a single time. The CDR3 spells CASSPLRPVNTEAFF. The CDR3 bases are TGTGCCAGCAGTCCCCTCCGTCCGGTGAACACTGAAGCTTTCTTT. The rearrangement uses TRBV27 and TRBJ1-1; D remains ambiguous. The CDR3 loop spans 15 amino acids. The V gene lost 5 bases and the J gene lost 0 bases, with 13 bases spanning the gap. Germline V gives CDR1 MNHEY, CDR2 SMNVEV (reference sequence).

The chain has TRBV29-1 and TRBJ2-3; D is perhaps TRBD1 (5 bases). This CDR3 has 13 residues. Germline-derived CDR1 and CDR2 are SQVTM and ANQGSEA. V lost 2 bases, J lost 4 bases, and 10 bases lay in between. CDR3 region: CSVESRGADTQYF. In DNA form, the CDR3 reads TGCAGCGTTGAAAGTAGGGGCGCAGATACGCAGTATTTT.

The genes are TRBV5-1 and TRBJ1-2; 10 bases agree with TRBD1. There are 15 residues in the CDR3. After removal of 2 bases from V and 3 bases from J, the junction contained 4 bases not matched to a gene. CDR1 is SGHRS and CDR2 is YFSETQ in the germline V gene. In nucleotides, the CDR3 is TGCGCCAGCAGCTTAGCGGACAGGGGGGACTATGGCTACACCTTC. Translation: CASSLADRGDYGYTF. Together with reference TRBV5-1 and TRBJ1-2, the CDR3 gives the full variable domain: KAGVTQTPRYLIKTRGQQVTLSCSPISGHRSVSWYQQTPGQGLQFLFEYFSETQRNKGNFPGRFSGRQFSNSRSEMNVSTLELGDSALYLCASSLADRGDYGYTFGSGTRLTVV.

The gene calls are TRBV5-1 and TRBJ1-1, with a weak D call TRBD1 (6 bases). This CDR3 region has 14 residues. Germline V gene sequence: CDR1 SGHRS, CDR2 YFSETQ. Trimming took 4 bases from V and 5 from J, leaving 15 bases between them. The CDR3 here is CASSTEGGGTEAFF. For the CDR3, the DNA is TGCGCCAGCAGCACCGAAGGAGGGGGGACTGAAGCTTTCTTT.

The rearrangement links TRBV6-1 to TRBJ2-7, with unresolved D. This CDR3 contains 13 residues. Trimming removed 2 bases from V and 7 bases from J, with 12 bases in between. The germline V gene encodes CDR1 MNHNS and CDR2 SASEGT. CDR3 in amino acids: CASSEQRPDEQYF. CDR3 sequence (DNA): TGTGCCAGCAGTGAACAGAGGCCGGATGAGCAGTACTTC.

The chain has TRBV11-3 and TRBJ2-3; D may be TRBD1 (5 bases). V dropped 6 bases and J dropped 8 bases, with 15 bases sitting between them. From germline, CDR1 is SGHNT and CDR2 YENEEA. There are 13 residues in the CDR3. CDR3 sequence reads: CASRSSPQGTQYF. CDR3 nucleotides: TGTGCCAGCAGGTCCAGCCCCCAGGGTACGCAGTATTTT.

This chain connects TRBV4-1 to TRBJ1-6, with unresolved D. Per germline, CDR1 MGHRA and CDR2 YSYEKL. The CDR3 totals 15 residues. V lost 4 bases and J lost 6, with 13 bases in between. The CDR3 loop reads CASSPSGSRNSPLHF. In DNA form, the CDR3 reads TGCGCCAGCAGCCCTTCGGGGTCGCGTAATTCACCCCTCCACTTT.

This sequence joins TRBV30 and TRBJ1-2; maybe TRBD1 (6 bases). Germline V gene data show CDR1 as GTSNPN and CDR2 as SVGIG (reference sequence). The CDR3 has 14 residues. Trimming shortened V by 3 bases and J by 4 bases, and 15 bases separated the two germline ends. The CDR3 loop reads CAWSWGALGYGYTF. CDR3 coding DNA: TGTGCCTGGAGCTGGGGGGCTCTAGGCTATGGCTACACCTTC.

The V gene is TRBV6-5, the J gene TRBJ1-2; 9 bases line up with TRBD1. V gave up 6 bases and J gave up 8 bases; unmatched junction bases: 7. This CDR3 is built from 13 residues. Germline V gene sequence: CDR1 MNHEY, CDR2 SVGAGI. The CDR3 reads CASREDRGGGYTF. The CDR3 DNA follows: TGTGCCAGCAGGGAGGACAGGGGCGGGGGCTACACCTTC.

V gene TRBV27 combines with J gene TRBJ2-1, with 13 nucleotides matching TRBD2. The CDR3 contains 18 residues. V was pared by 5 bases and J by 2 bases, with 9 bases of the junction left unmatched. Germline CDR1 MNHEY, CDR2 SMNVEV (reference sequence). CDR3: CASSKAGTSGITYNEQFF. The DNA for the CDR3 is TGTGCCAGCAGTAAAGCCGGGACTAGCGGGATAACCTACAATGAGCAGTTCTTC.

This clone appeared a few times. CDR3 sequence: CASSPLGTSGSNEQFF. The CDR3 coding sequence is TGTGCCAGCTCACCACTAGGGACTAGCGGGAGCAATGAGCAGTTCTTC. The chain links TRBV18 to TRBJ2-1; 14 bases agree with TRBD2. The CDR3 totals 16 residues. The V gene's germline CDR1 is KGHSH and CDR2 LQKENI. The V segment lost 1 base and the J segment 6 bases; nucleotides outside the gene matches: 2.

V is TRBV24-1 and J is TRBJ1-1; TRBD1 aligns across 8 bases. Germline V gene sequence: CDR1 KGHDR, CDR2 SFDVKD. This CDR3 has 14 amino acids. V lost 3 bases to trimming and J lost 12 bases; unmatched junction nucleotides: 11. The CDR3 here is CATSDTTSGGPSFF. As DNA, the CDR3 is TGTGCCACCAGTGATACGACCTCAGGGGGCCCGTCTTTCTTT.